Listed below are T cell receptor beta chains from one sample, sequenced in a study of regulatory T cells in long-lasting Graves disease. TCRdb fed the multiplex PCR reads into MiXCR, producing one record per CDR3 protein. The data contain some 430,000 distinct CDR3 sequences, around a fifth of them singletons. Sample: peripheral blood mononuclear cells (PBMCs), taken when the disease was refractory, from a patient treated with antithyroid drugs. The origin of the receptors is a female donor with Graves disease. Both conserved end residues are part of each CDR3. A D gene is named only where the DNA matches it firmly. The size entry is marked missing in some rows and otherwise reads once, few, many or a size class.

d_call,clone_size,j_call,v_call,cdr3_aa,cdr3_nt
-,many,TRBJ1-4,TRBV11-2,CASSDPSRSASEKLFF,TGTGCCAGCAGCGACCCTTCTCGCAGTGCGAGCGAAAAACTGTTTTTT
TRBD1,-,TRBJ2-7,TRBV4-3,CASSQDDRGSSYEQYF,TGCGCCAGCAGCCAAGATGACAGGGGGAGCTCCTACGAGCAGTACTTC
TRBD1,many,TRBJ1-2,TRBV5-1,CASSRDPGQGIYGYTF,TGCGCCAGCAGCCGCGATCCGGGACAGGGGATCTATGGCTACACCTTC
TRBD1,-,TRBJ1-6,TRBV19,CASSMDREGNSPLHF,TGTGCCAGTAGTATGGACAGGGAGGGTAATTCACCCCTCCACTTT
TRBD2,many,TRBJ2-7,TRBV28,CASSFLAGAGEQYF,TGTGCCAGCAGTTTTCTGGCGGGAGCGGGGGAGCAGTACTTC
TRBD2,-,TRBJ2-1,TRBV28,CASSFRDILSLWREGNEQFF,TGTGCCAGCAGTTTTCGGGACATCTTATCTTTATGGCGGGAGGGGAATGAGCAGTTCTTC
-,few,TRBJ2-2,TRBV19,CASSIDRDRLIGELFF,TGTGCCAGTAGTATAGATCGGGACCGTCTGATCGGGGAGCTGTTTTTT
-,many,TRBJ2-7,TRBV12-3/TRBV12-4,CASSPSRRFSYEQYF,TGTGCCAGCAGTCCTTCACGACGGTTCTCCTACGAGCAGTACTTC
-,-,TRBJ1-5,TRBV19,CASSMRPGRQPQHF,TGTGCCAGTAGTATGAGGCCGGGCAGGCAGCCCCAGCATTTT
-,-,TRBJ2-1,TRBV12-3/TRBV12-4,CASSFAGAYNEQFF,TGTGCCAGCAGTTTCGCCGGGGCCTACAATGAGCAGTTCTTC
TRBD1,many,TRBJ1-5,TRBV2,CATKLTGGDQPQHF,TGTGCCACGAAGCTTACAGGGGGGGACCAGCCCCAGCATTTT
TRBD1,few,TRBJ1-1,TRBV4-1,CASSQVWTGFTEAFF,TGCGCCAGCAGCCAAGTTTGGACAGGGTTCACTGAAGCTTTCTTT
-,-,TRBJ1-2,TRBV30,CAWSVRSGRNYGYTF,TGTGCCTGGAGTGTACGGTCAGGGCGTAACTATGGCTACACCTTC
-,-,TRBJ2-3,TRBV9,CASSVAMDLGVQYF,TGTGCCAGCAGCGTAGCGATGGATCTGGGAGTGCAGTATTTT
-,many,TRBJ1-6,TRBV12-3/TRBV12-4,CASSPAVGSPLHF,TGTGCCAGCAGTCCCGCGGTAGGTTCACCCCTCCACTTT
TRBD1,few,TRBJ1-1,TRBV5-1,CASSLVGQGAEAFF,TGCGCCAGCAGCCTAGTGGGACAGGGGGCTGAAGCTTTCTTT
-,many,TRBJ1-3,TRBV28,CASSPRREGNTIYF,TGTGCCAGCAGCCCCCGGCGGGAGGGAAACACCATATATTTT
-,few,TRBJ1-1,TRBV29-1,CSVVGRMNTETFF,TGCAGCGTTGTGGGGAGGATGAACACTGAAACTTTCTTT
TRBD1,-,TRBJ1-4,TRBV5-1,CASSPGDSPNEKLFF,TGCGCCAGCAGCCCCGGGGACAGCCCAAATGAAAAACTGTTTTTT
-,-,TRBJ1-6,TRBV5-8,CASSFVQTNSPLHF,TGTGCCAGCAGCTTCGTACAGACTAATTCACCCCTCCACTTT
-,-,TRBJ2-2,TRBV5-1,CASSLAAERSTGELFF,TGCGCCAGCAGCTTAGCTGCCGAAAGGAGCACCGGGGAGCTGTTTTTT
TRBD1,-,TRBJ1-6,TRBV2,CVSKQDRLNSPLHF,TGTGTCAGCAAGCAGGACAGGTTGAATTCACCCCTCCACTTT
-,-,TRBJ1-6,TRBV3-1,CASSEAPGPPLHF,TGTGCCAGCAGCGAAGCACCGGGGCCACCCCTCCACTTT
TRBD1,many,TRBJ1-3,TRBV28,CASSLSQGAGNTIYF,TGTGCCAGCAGTTTATCGCAGGGGGCTGGAAACACCATATATTTT
-,-,TRBJ2-2,TRBV5-1,CASRQGSANTGELFF,TGCGCCAGCAGGCAGGGGTCGGCGAACACCGGGGAGCTGTTTTTT
-,few,TRBJ2-7,TRBV5-1,CASSRGGEGFNEQYF,TGCGCCAGCAGCAGGGGCGGAGAGGGGTTCAACGAGCAGTACTTC
TRBD1,many,TRBJ2-2,TRBV11-3,CASSPGQGHTGELFF,TGTGCCAGCAGCCCGGGACAGGGACACACCGGGGAGCTGTTTTTT
-,many,TRBJ2-7,TRBV28,CASAASGLSFLYEQYF,TGTGCCAGCGCCGCCTCTGGACTATCCTTCCTATACGAGCAGTACTTC
TRBD1,once,TRBJ2-3,TRBV28,CASSLSTGTGDTQYF,TGTGCCAGCAGTTTATCCACCGGGACAGGGGATACGCAGTATTTT
-,-,TRBJ2-7,TRBV7-9,CASSLENSYEQYF,TGTGCCAGCAGCTTAGAAAACTCCTACGAGCAGTACTTC
-,few,TRBJ1-1,TRBV19,CASTGGNTEAFF,TGTGCCAGTACCGGGGGGAACACTGAAGCTTTCTTT